The 17 T cell receptor beta chains presented below share a single source sample, sequenced in a study of blood T cells in healthy people across ages. Next came a second PCR, run for roughly 6 to 11 cycles, which used a sample-barcoded 5' primer along with a J-beta primer mix. TCRdb processed the 5' RACE reads anew with MiXCR; each CDR3 protein has one entry. Counted here are approximately 1.5 million distinct CDR3 sequences, 30% to 35% occurring once; the ten biggest clones make up around 11%. The sequenced material came from blood. All receptors derive from a young woman in good health.

J is TRBJ2-1 and V is TRBV20-1; 7 nucleotides line up with TRBD2. CDR3 size: 13 residues. Germline V gene data show CDR1 as DFQATT and CDR2 as SNEGSKA (reference sequence). V shed 5 bases, J shed 3 bases, and the junction held 4 bases outside the gene matches. The CDR3 sequence: CSALAELYNEQFF. The CDR3 DNA reads as TGCAGTGCTCTAGCGGAACTCTACAATGAGCAGTTCTTC.

On this clonotype: This may be a read error, as it is one base from a much larger clone. This chain links TRBV29-1 with TRBJ2-1; the D gene is possibly TRBD1 (6 bases). The CDR3 consists of 13 residues. Germline V gene lookup returns CDR1 SQVTM and CDR2 ANQGSEA. V lost 4 bases to trimming and J lost 4 bases, with 11 bases between them. The CDR3, as DNA: TGCAGCGTTGGGACAGCCCGGTACAATGAGCAGTTCTTC. Its translation: CSVGTARYNEQFF.

The chain recombines TRBV7-6 with TRBJ2-5; D is possibly TRBD1 or TRBD2 (5 bases each). The CDR3 has 16 amino acids. Trimming took off 8 bases at V and 5 bases at J, with 24 bases between the two ends. Germline assignment: CDR1 SGHVS and CDR2 FNYEAQ. The CDR3 nucleotides are TGTGCCAGCGCAAATCCCCCCGGACGGGACGGGGAGACCCAGTACTTC. Translated: CASANPPGRDGETQYF.

As regards this clonotype: The junction does not match germline at one end; this may be a read error. The chain has TRBV20-1 and TRBJ2-7; a weak D match, TRBD1 (6 bases). The J call could be wrong; TRBJ2-5 is a better fit for the DNA end. Germline lookup yields CDR1 DFQATT and CDR2 SNEGSKA (reference sequence). CDR3 length equals 15 residues. CDR3 nucleotide sequence: TGCAGTGCTAGACTAGGGACAAGTTACCAGGAGACCCAGTACTTC. It yields the protein CSARLGTSYQETQYF.

The rearrangement uses TRBV18 and TRBJ2-7, with 7 bases aligning to TRBD1. J gave up 6 bases and V 3 bases, and 11 bases lay outside the gene matches. CDR1 is KGHSH and CDR2 is LQKENI in the germline V gene. CDR3 length equals 15 residues. The CDR3 DNA is TGTGCCAGCTCACCGAGACAGGGAAAGTGGTCCGAGCAGTACTTC. Amino acid sequence: CASSPRQGKWSEQYF.

This clonotype has ten or more counts. One junction end disagrees with the germline gene, perhaps due to a read error. The V and J genes are TRBV6-1 and TRBJ2-1, with D unresolved. This CDR3 is built from 14 residues. CDR1 is MNHNS and CDR2 is SASEGT in the germline V gene. The CDR3 DNA reads as TGCGCCAGCAGCGCCGTGAGCTCCTACAATGAGCAGTTCTTC. This translates into CASSAVSSYNEQFF.

This clonotype was counted a single time. This chain joins TRBV11-2 and TRBJ2-1; TRBD2 is a possible D gene (5 bases). This CDR3 has 18 residues. V lost 0 bases, J lost 9 bases, and 24 bases lay in between. Germline-derived CDR1 and CDR2 are SGHAT and FQNNGV. In nucleotides, the CDR3 is TGTGCCAGCAGCTTAGATTGGCTAGGTAGAGGGAGATGTGGTGAGCAGTTCTTC. It translates to CASSLDWLGRGRCGEQFF.

This chain uses TRBV20-1 with TRBJ2-1; 8 nucleotides match TRBD2. Germline assignment: CDR1 DFQATT and CDR2 SNEGSKA (reference sequence). The CDR3 spans 12 residues. The junction had 3 bases not matched to a gene; V was cut back by 5 bases and J by 6 bases. The CDR3 DNA is TGCAGTGCTGCAGCGGGAGTCAATGAGCAGTTCTTC. Its protein is CSAAAGVNEQFF.

This chain connects TRBV30 to TRBJ2-1, with TRBD1 matching 8 bases. The CDR3 covers 15 residues. The V gene end was trimmed by 4 bases and the J gene end by 5 bases; junction bases not matched to a gene: 10. The germline V gene encodes CDR1 GTSNPN and CDR2 SVGIG (reference sequence). The CDR3 here is CAWTPGRGHHNEQFF. DNA of the CDR3: TGTGCCTGGACCCCGGGCAGGGGGCACCACAATGAGCAGTTCTTC.

This clonotype was counted only a few times. The chain recombines TRBV7-9 with TRBJ2-7, with TRBD2 matching over 9 bases. The CDR3 covers 15 residues. J gave up 6 bases and V 1 base, and 7 bases lay outside the gene matches. Germline V lookup: CDR1 SEHNR, CDR2 FQNEAQ (reference sequence). Here the CDR3 reads CASSLVGLASGEQYF. CDR3 DNA: TGTGCCAGCAGCTTAGTGGGACTAGCATCGGGCGAGCAGTACTTC.

This clonotype appeared a few times. V usage is TRBV30 and J usage is TRBJ2-7, with no clear D. This CDR3 comprises 12 residues. The germline gives CDR1 GTSNPN, CDR2 SVGIG (reference sequence). V was trimmed by 3 bases and J by 2 bases, leaving 8 bases between them. CDR3 sequence (DNA): TGTGCCTGGAGCGCGAACACCTACGAGCAGTACTTC. This translates into CAWSANTYEQYF.

In this sample, this clonotype turned up a few times. The CDR3 sequence is CASSLGGQTQQYF. CDR3 DNA: TGTGCCAGCAGCTTAGGGGGACAGACGCAGCAGTACTTC. J is TRBJ2-7 and V is TRBV7-9, with 7 bases lining up with TRBD1. Germline CDR1 and CDR2: SEHNR and FQNEAQ (reference sequence). Trimming removed 1 base from V and 8 bases from J; junction bases left unmatched: 5. The CDR3 runs 13 residues.

The chain carries TRBV7-2 and TRBJ2-5; TRBD2 aligns across 8 bases. The V and J ends lost 3 bases and 4 bases, in that order; junction bases with no gene match: 7. The germline gives CDR1 SGHTA, CDR2 FQGNSA. This CDR3 contains 15 residues. The CDR3 DNA reads TGTGCCAGCAGCTTTTTAGCGGGGTCGGGAGAGACCCAGTACTTC. This translates into CASSFLAGSGETQYF.

The J gene is TRBJ2-1, the V gene TRBV5-1, with D possibly being TRBD1 (6 bases). V lost 0 bases and J lost 8, with 21 bases in between. Germline V gene lookup returns CDR1 SGHRS and CDR2 YFSETQ. This CDR3 is built from 17 residues. Here the CDR3 DNA reads TGCGCCAGCAGCTTGGGTGGGGGACAAAAAAACTCGCATGAGCAGTTCTTC. Amino acid sequence: CASSLGGGQKNSHEQFF.

The V and J genes are TRBV12-3 or TRBV12-4 and TRBJ2-7, with D perhaps given as TRBD1 or TRBD2 (5 bases each). V lost 6 bases and J 2 bases, leaving 14 bases between the germline ends. The length of the CDR3 is 14 residues. The CDR3 loop is CASRPWDGAYEQYF. As DNA, the CDR3 is TGTGCCAGCAGACCCTGGGACGGCGCCTACGAGCAGTACTTC.

This clonotype was counted between two and nine times. This rearrangement joins TRBV12-3 or TRBV12-4 to TRBJ2-3; the match to TRBD1 covers 9 bases. This CDR3 region has 15 residues. V lost 5 bases and J lost 0; bases outside the gene matches: 3. CDR3: CASSGTGISTDTQYF. In nucleotides, the CDR3 is TGTGCCAGCAGTGGGACAGGGATTAGCACAGATACGCAGTATTTT.

This clonotype came up a few times. J is TRBJ2-5 and V is TRBV6-6; a possible D gene is TRBD2 (5 bases). Germline CDR1 is MNHNY and CDR2 is SVGAGI (reference sequence). There are 14 residues in the CDR3. With 5 bases removed from V and 11 bases from J, the gap between germline ends came to 21 bases. The CDR3 is CASSTTTGPVEQYF. The DNA for the CDR3 is TGTGCCAGCAGTACGACTACCGGGCCCGTGGAACAGTACTTC.